Below, 7 T cell receptor beta chains from the same sample are listed, as sequenced in a study of OX40 agonist ivuxolimab in advanced cancers. Sequencing was performed with immunoSEQ multiplex PCR; in TCRdb, only in-frame clones are kept and a portion is missing. This repertoire shows around 67,000 clones, 70% to 90% found once; its top ten account for 2% to 2.5%. Sequencing used CD4+ or CD8+ T cells sorted from blood, obtained in a trial of the OX40 agonist ivuxolimab. The receptors come from an adult with an advanced solid tumor such as melanoma, head and neck, liver or kidney cancer.

This clone was seen only once. V is TRBV4-1 and J is TRBJ2-3; 7 bases line up with TRBD1. Germline V lookup: CDR1 MGHRA, CDR2 YSYEKL. V lost 4 bases, J lost 2 bases, and 6 bases stayed unmatched. CDR3 length: 15 amino acids. CDR3 coding DNA: TGCGCCAGCAGCCCACAGGGGCCATACACAGATACGCAGTATTTT. It translates to CASSPQGPYTDTQYF.

The chain employs TRBV28 and TRBJ2-7; perhaps TRBD1 as D (5 bases). CDR1 is MDHEN and CDR2 is SYDVKM in the germline V gene. Trimming took 3 bases from V and 0 from J, leaving 24 bases between them. This CDR3 contains 19 residues. CDR3 loop: CASSFFAGKHPQASYEQYF. CDR3 DNA: TGTGCCAGCAGTTTCTTTGCAGGGAAGCACCCGCAAGCCTCCTACGAGCAGTACTTC.

The V call is TRBV7-8, the J call TRBJ1-2; D is unclear. Trimming cost V 5 bases and J 1 base, with 8 bases left between them. The CDR3 sequence is 13 residues long. The V gene's germline CDR1 is SGHVS and CDR2 FQNEAQ. In nucleotides, the CDR3 is TGTGCCAGCAGCGTGGGCCTTAACTATGGCTACACCTTC. It yields the protein CASSVGLNYGYTF.

The chain carries TRBV28 and TRBJ2-4; 10 positions match TRBD2. The trim removed 5 bases at V and 1 base at J, leaving 2 bases unmatched. Germline loops: CDR1 MDHEN, CDR2 SYDVKM. The CDR3 has 15 residues. Here the CDR3 reads CASSTLAGAKNIQYF. The CDR3 DNA is TGTGCCAGCAGTACACTAGCGGGGGCCAAAAACATTCAGTACTTC.

This clone has only a few counts. This chain uses TRBV5-1 with TRBJ2-5, with D possibly TRBD1 on 6 matching bases. The ends were cut back, 4 bases at V and 0 bases at J, with 13 bases in the middle. The CDR3 sequence is 15 residues long. Looked up from germline, CDR1 is SGHRS and CDR2 is YFSETQ. CDR3 residues: CASSPTTGNQETQYF. The DNA of the CDR3 is TGCGCCAGCAGCCCGACGACAGGAAACCAAGAGACCCAGTACTTC.

This chain uses TRBV5-4 with TRBJ1-1, with TRBD1 identical over 11 bases. The CDR3 extends over 17 amino acids. CDR1 and CDR2 from the germline V gene are SGHNT and YYREEE (reference sequence). Trimming cost V 4 bases and J 1 base; bases outside gene matches: 9. For the CDR3, the DNA is TGTGCCAGCAGCCCAGGACAGGGGGCGGGTACGAACACTGAAGCTTTCTTT. This gives the protein CASSPGQGAGTNTEAFF.

The chain employs TRBV2 and TRBJ2-2; D might be TRBD1 (5 bases). The V end was cut by 6 bases, the J end by 7 bases, with 9 bases between. The CDR3 covers 12 residues. Germline values: CDR1 SNHLY, CDR2 FYNNEI. The CDR3 nucleotides are TGTGCCAGCAGGACAGATGGCGGGGAGCTGTTTTTT. As protein: CASRTDGGELFF.